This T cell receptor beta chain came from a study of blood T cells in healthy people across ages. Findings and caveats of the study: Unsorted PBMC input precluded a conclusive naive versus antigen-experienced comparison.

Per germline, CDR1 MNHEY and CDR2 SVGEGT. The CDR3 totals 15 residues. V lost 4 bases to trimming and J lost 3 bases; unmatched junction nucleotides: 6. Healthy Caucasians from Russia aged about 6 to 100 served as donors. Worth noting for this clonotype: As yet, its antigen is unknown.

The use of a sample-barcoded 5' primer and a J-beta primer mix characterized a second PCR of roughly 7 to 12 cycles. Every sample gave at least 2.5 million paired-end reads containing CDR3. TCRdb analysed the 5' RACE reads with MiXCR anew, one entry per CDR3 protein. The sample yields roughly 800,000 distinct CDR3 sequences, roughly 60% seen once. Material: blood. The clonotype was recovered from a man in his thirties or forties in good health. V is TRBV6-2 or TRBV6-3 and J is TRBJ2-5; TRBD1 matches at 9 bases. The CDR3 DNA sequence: TGTGCCAGCAGTTCTTGGGACAGGGATGAAGAGACCCAGTACTTC. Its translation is CASSSWDRDEETQYF.